Each of the 5 T cell receptor beta chains below was sequenced from the same sample in a study of OX40 agonist ivuxolimab in advanced cancers. Sequenced by immunoSEQ multiplex PCR; TCRdb stores in-frame clones only, minus some. The sample shows about 79,000 clones, 90% of them seen only once. The specimen was CD4+ or CD8+ T cells sorted from blood, collected in a trial of the OX40 agonist ivuxolimab. The receptors here all came from an adult with an advanced solid tumor such as melanoma, head and neck, liver or kidney cancer.

A single count supports this clone. The chain uses TRBV6-5 and TRBJ1-2; D is uncertain. Trimming shortened V by 7 bases and J by 0 bases, and 12 bases separated the two germline ends. Per the germline V gene, CDR1 is MNHEY and CDR2 is SVGAGI. This CDR3 has 14 amino acids. This chain's CDR3 is CASNPSGANYGYTF. CDR3 sequence (DNA): TGTGCCAGCAACCCGAGCGGAGCTAACTATGGCTACACCTTC.

The V gene is TRBV6-1, the J gene TRBJ2-7; D not resolved. The V end lost 3 bases, the J end lost 2 bases, and 11 bases lay between the germline ends. Germline V lookup: CDR1 MNHNS, CDR2 SASEGT. This CDR3 is 14 amino acids long. The CDR3 reads CASSDRYGAYEQYV. The CDR3 DNA follows: TGTGCCAGCAGTGATCGGTACGGAGCCTACGAGCAGTACGTC.

This clone was recorded a few times. The genes are TRBV11-2 and TRBJ1-1, with a weak D call TRBD1 (6 bases). Germline-derived CDR1 and CDR2 are SGHAT and FQNNGV. This CDR3 region has 14 residues. V lost 5 bases and J 1 base, leaving 11 bases between the germline ends. CDR3 nucleotide sequence: TGTGCCAGCAGCGTACAGGGCGGGAACACTGAAGCTTTCTTT. Amino acid sequence: CASSVQGGNTEAFF.

The chain has TRBV5-8 and TRBJ2-3; TRBD2 matches 10 bases. This CDR3 has 16 residues. The germline gives CDR1 SGHTS, CDR2 YDEGEE. J was trimmed by 0 bases and V by 3 bases; bases with no gene match: 4. This chain's CDR3 is CASSSGLATSTDTQYF. The CDR3 region has the DNA TGTGCCAGCAGCTCGGGACTAGCGACAAGCACAGATACGCAGTATTTT.

This chain joins TRBV6-6 and TRBJ1-6; D uncertain. Germline V gene data show CDR1 as MNHNY and CDR2 as SVGAGI (reference sequence). The CDR3 has 15 residues. The V end was cut by 0 bases, the J end by 8 bases, with 11 bases between. CDR3 sequence reads: CASSYSSPGDSPLHF. In DNA, the CDR3 is TGTGCCAGCAGTTACTCTTCCCCTGGTGATTCACCCCTCCACTTT.